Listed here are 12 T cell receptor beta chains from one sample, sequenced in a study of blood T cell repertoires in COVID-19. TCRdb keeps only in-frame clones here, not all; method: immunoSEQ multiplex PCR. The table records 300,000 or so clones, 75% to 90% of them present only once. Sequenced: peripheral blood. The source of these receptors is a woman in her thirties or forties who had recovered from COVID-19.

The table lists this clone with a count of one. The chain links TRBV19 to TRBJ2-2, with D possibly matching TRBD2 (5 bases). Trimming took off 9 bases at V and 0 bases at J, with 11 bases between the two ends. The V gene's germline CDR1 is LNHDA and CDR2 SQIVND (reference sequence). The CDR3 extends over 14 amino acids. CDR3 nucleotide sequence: TGTGCCAGCTGCGGGCGACCGAACACCGGGGAGCTGTTTTTT. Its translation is CASCGRPNTGELFF.

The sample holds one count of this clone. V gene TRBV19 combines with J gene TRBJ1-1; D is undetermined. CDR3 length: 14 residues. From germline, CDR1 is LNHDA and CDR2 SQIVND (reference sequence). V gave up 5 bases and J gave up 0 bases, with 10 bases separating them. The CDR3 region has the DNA TGTGCCAGTAGTTTCAGTATTCTGAACACTGAAGCTTTCTTT. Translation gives CASSFSILNTEAFF.

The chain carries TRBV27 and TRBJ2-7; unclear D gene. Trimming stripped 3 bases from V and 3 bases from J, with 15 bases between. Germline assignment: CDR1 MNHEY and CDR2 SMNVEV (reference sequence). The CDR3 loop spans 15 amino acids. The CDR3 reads CASSFGQATYYEQYF. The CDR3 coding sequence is TGTGCCAGCAGTTTTGGGCAGGCTACCTACTACGAGCAGTACTTC.

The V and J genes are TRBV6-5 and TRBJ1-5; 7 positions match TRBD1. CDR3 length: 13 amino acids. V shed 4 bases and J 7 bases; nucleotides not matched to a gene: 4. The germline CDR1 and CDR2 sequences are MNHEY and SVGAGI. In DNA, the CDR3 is TGTGCCAGCAGTTTCACAGGGGTCCAGCCCCAGCATTTT. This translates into CASSFTGVQPQHF.

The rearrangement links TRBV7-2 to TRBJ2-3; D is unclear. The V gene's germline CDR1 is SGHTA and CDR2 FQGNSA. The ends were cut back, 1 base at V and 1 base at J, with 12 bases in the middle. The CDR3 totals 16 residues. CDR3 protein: CASSLVRWAGTDTQYF. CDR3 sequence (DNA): TGTGCCAGCAGCTTAGTAAGGTGGGCAGGCACAGATACGCAGTATTTT.

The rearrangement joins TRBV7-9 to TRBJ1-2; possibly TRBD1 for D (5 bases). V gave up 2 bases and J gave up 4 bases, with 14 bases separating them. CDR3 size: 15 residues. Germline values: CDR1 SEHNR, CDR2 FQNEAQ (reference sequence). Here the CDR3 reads CASSLNWGPSYGYTF. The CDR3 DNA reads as TGTGCCAGCAGCTTAAACTGGGGCCCTAGCTATGGCTACACCTTC.

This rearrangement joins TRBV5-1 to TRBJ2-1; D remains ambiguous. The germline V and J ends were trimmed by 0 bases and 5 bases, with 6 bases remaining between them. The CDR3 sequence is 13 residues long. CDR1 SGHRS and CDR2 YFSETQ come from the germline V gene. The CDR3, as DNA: TGCGCCAGCAGCTTGGCTCACAACAATGAGCAGTTCTTC. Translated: CASSLAHNNEQFF.

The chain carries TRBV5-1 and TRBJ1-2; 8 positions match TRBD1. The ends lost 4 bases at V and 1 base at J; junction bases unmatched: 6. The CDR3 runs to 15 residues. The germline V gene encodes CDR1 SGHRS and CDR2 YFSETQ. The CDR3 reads CASSPTGGGNYGYTF. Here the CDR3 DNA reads TGCGCCAGCAGCCCAACAGGGGGTGGTAACTATGGCTACACCTTC.

Here the CDR3 DNA reads TGCGCCAGCAGCCAAGGGTTGGGGCAAGGACAGGAGTACGAGCAGTACTTC. Its translation is CASSQGLGQGQEYEQYF. This chain connects TRBV4-3 to TRBJ2-7, with TRBD1 identical over 7 bases. Per the germline V gene, CDR1 is LGHNA and CDR2 is YSLEER. J lost 4 bases, V lost 1 base, and 13 bases had no gene match. This CDR3 comprises 17 residues.

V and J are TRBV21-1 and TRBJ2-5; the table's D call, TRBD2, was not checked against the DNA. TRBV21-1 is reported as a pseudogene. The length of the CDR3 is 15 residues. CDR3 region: CATRASRILYKTQYF. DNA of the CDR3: TGTGCCACCCGAGCTAGTAGAATTCTCTATAAGACCCAGTACTTC.

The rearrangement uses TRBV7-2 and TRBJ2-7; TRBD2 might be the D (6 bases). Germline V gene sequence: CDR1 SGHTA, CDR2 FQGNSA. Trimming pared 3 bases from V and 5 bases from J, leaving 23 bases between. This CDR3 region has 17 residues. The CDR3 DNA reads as TGTGCCAGCAGCTTCTACCTTGGGGGGACCACCCAAAACGAGCAGTACTTC. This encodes CASSFYLGGTTQNEQYF.

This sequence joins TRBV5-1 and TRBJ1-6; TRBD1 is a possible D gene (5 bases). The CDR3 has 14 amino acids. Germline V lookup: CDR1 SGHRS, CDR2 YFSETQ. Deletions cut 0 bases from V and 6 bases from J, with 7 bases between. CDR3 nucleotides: TGCGCCAGCAGCTTGGGACAGACTAATTCACCCCTCCACTTT. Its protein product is CASSLGQTNSPLHF.